This entry lists 21 T cell receptor beta chains sequenced from one sample in a study of T cells in Graves' hyperthyroidism and ophthalmopathy. Authors of the study amplified TCR beta CDR3 regions from RNA transcripts. Carried out on the TCR CDR3, a first-round RT-PCR used the HTBI primer set. Each CDR3 protein is one row after TCRdb ran MiXCR on the multiplex PCR reads. The table shows 700,000 or so distinct CDR3 sequences, with about a sixth occurring only once. The source material was blood. Receptors originate from a man aged 18 to 29 with Graves' hyperthyroidism.

V is TRBV28 and J is TRBJ1-5; D gene ambiguous. The germline CDR1 and CDR2 sequences are MDHEN and SYDVKM. This CDR3 contains 13 residues. The ends were cut back, 7 bases at V and 2 bases at J, with 9 bases in the middle. The CDR3 loop reads CASTVGGNQPQHF. The CDR3 bases are TGTGCCAGCACCGTAGGCGGCAATCAGCCCCAGCATTTT.

Ten or more counts support this clonotype. The J gene is TRBJ2-3, the V gene TRBV11-3; TRBD1 might be the D (6 bases). The CDR3 runs 14 residues. Germline-derived CDR1 and CDR2 are SGHNT and YENEEA. Between the trimmed V and J ends, which lost 4 bases and 2 bases, there was a span of 10 bases. The CDR3 DNA follows: TGTGCCAGCAGCTCCAACAGGGCCACAGATACGCAGTATTTT. Encoded protein: CASSSNRATDTQYF. The variable domain in full, with the rest retrieved from reference TRBV11-3 and TRBJ2-3, is EAGVVQSPRYKIIEKKQPVAFWCNPISGHNTLYWYLQNLGQGPELLIRYENEEAVDDSQLPKDRFSAERLKGVDSTLKIQPAELGDSAVYLCASSSNRATDTQYFGPGTRLTVL.

This clonotype has a handful of counts. The gene calls are TRBV9 and TRBJ1-3, with 8 bases identical to TRBD1. The CDR3 sequence is 14 residues long. The V gene's germline CDR1 is SGDLS and CDR2 YYNGEE. V lost 4 bases and J lost 8; bases outside the gene matches: 8. CDR3 coding DNA: TGTGCCAGCAGCACAGGGGGTTCTACGGACACCATATATTTT. Residues: CASSTGGSTDTIYF.

The table lists this clonotype with a few counts. The V call is TRBV6-9, the J call TRBJ2-6; D may be TRBD2 (5 bases). Germline V CDR1 and CDR2: MNHGY, SVAAGI. This CDR3 is built from 16 residues. V dropped 4 bases and J dropped 4 bases, with 14 bases sitting between them. Here the CDR3 reads CASSSTRAEGANVLTF. CDR3 in DNA: TGTGCCAGCAGTTCTACGAGGGCGGAGGGGGCCAACGTCCTGACTTTC.

The table lists this clonotype with many counts. V usage is TRBV7-2 and J usage is TRBJ2-1; D tentatively fits TRBD1 or TRBD2 (5 bases each). The CDR3 consists of 15 residues. Trimming took off 4 bases at V and 3 bases at J, with 13 bases between the two ends. Germline CDR1 is SGHTA and CDR2 is FQGNSA. CDR3 coding DNA: TGTGCCAGCAGCTCGGTAGAGGGGTACTACAATGAGCAGTTCTTC. Translated: CASSSVEGYYNEQFF.

Only a few counts were recorded for this clonotype. The chain employs TRBV4-1 and TRBJ1-5; D possibly corresponds to TRBD1 (6 bases). This CDR3 is built from 13 residues. Germline V gives CDR1 MGHRA, CDR2 YSYEKL. Between the trimmed V and J ends, which lost 1 base and 11 bases, there was a span of 12 bases. The CDR3 sequence: CASSQGRGEAQHF. Written as DNA, the CDR3 is TGCGCCAGCAGCCAAGGAAGGGGGGAGGCCCAGCATTTT.

Many counts were recorded for this clonotype. This chain links TRBV12-3 or TRBV12-4 with TRBJ2-1; D not resolved. Trimming pared 0 bases from V and 0 bases from J, leaving 6 bases between. CDR3 length: 15 residues. CDR3 bases: TGTGCCAGCAGTTTAGCCATAAGCTCCTACAATGAGCAGTTCTTC. Its protein product is CASSLAISSYNEQFF.

The chain recombines TRBV6-1 with TRBJ1-3; D gene unclear. The V gene's germline CDR1 is MNHNS and CDR2 SASEGT. The V end was cut by 6 bases, the J end by 0 bases, with 12 bases between. The CDR3 sequence is 15 residues long. This CDR3 is CASRERTVSGNTIYF. The CDR3 DNA reads TGTGCCAGCAGAGAACGGACGGTCTCTGGAAACACCATATATTTT.

This clonotype was picked up many times. The chain carries TRBV6-1 and TRBJ1-2; 8 bases align to TRBD1. This CDR3 region has 14 residues. V was pared by 7 bases and J by 8 bases, with 12 bases of the junction left unmatched. Germline V lookup: CDR1 MNHNS, CDR2 SASEGT. The CDR3 protein is CASTPTDRGKGYTF. The CDR3 nucleotides are TGTGCCAGCACCCCTACCGACAGGGGTAAGGGCTACACCTTC.

The table lists this clonotype with many counts. The chain has TRBV7-6 and TRBJ2-7; D possibly corresponds to TRBD1 (6 bases). Germline assignment: CDR1 SGHVS and CDR2 FNYEAQ. The CDR3 sequence is 12 residues long. V was trimmed by 3 bases and J by 6 bases, leaving 9 bases between them. The CDR3 DNA is TGTGCCAGCAGCTTCAGGGGCTCCGAGCAGTACTTC. Translated, it gives CASSFRGSEQYF.

The chain carries TRBV28 and TRBJ2-4, with TRBD1 identical over 7 bases. The CDR3 length is 15 residues. V trimming: 6 bases; J trimming: 3 bases; junction bases outside the gene matches: 8. From germline, CDR1 is MDHEN and CDR2 SYDVKM. The CDR3 protein is CASSSWAGGKNIQYF. The CDR3, as DNA: TGTGCCAGCAGCTCCTGGGCAGGGGGCAAAAACATTCAGTACTTC.

This clonotype occurred many times. The chain carries TRBV20-1 and TRBJ2-3; 9 bases fit TRBD2. Germline V gene data show CDR1 as DFQATT and CDR2 as SNEGSKA (reference sequence). Trimming cost V 5 bases and J 3 bases; bases outside gene matches: 6. The CDR3 is made up of 14 amino acids. Here the CDR3 reads CSAASGGRTDTQYF. The DNA of the CDR3 is TGCAGTGCTGCCAGCGGGGGGAGAACAGATACGCAGTATTTT.

This clonotype was counted only a few times. The chain employs TRBV20-1 and TRBJ2-3; D is perhaps TRBD1 (5 bases). The CDR3 is 11 residues long. V was pared by 6 bases and J by 10 bases, with 14 bases between. Germline V gene sequence: CDR1 DFQATT, CDR2 SNEGSKA (reference sequence). CDR3 sequence: CSAGPGFAQYF. CDR3 sequence (DNA): TGCAGTGCAGGCCCAGGGTTCGCGCAGTATTTT.

The rearrangement joins TRBV7-9 to TRBJ2-6; 7 bases line up with TRBD1. Germline CDR1 SEHNR, CDR2 FQNEAQ (reference sequence). CDR3 length: 18 amino acids. J gave up 0 bases and V 2 bases, and 7 bases lay outside the gene matches. The CDR3 reads CASSLLRTGPSGANVLTF. The CDR3 coding sequence is TGTGCCAGCAGCTTACTCAGGACAGGCCCCTCTGGGGCCAACGTCCTGACTTTC.

V usage is TRBV3-1 and J usage is TRBJ2-3; the match to TRBD2 covers 14 bases. The germline CDR1 and CDR2 sequences are LGHDT and YNNKEL (reference sequence). The length of the CDR3 is 15 residues. Trimming cost V 3 bases and J 9 bases; bases outside gene matches: 5. For the CDR3, the DNA is TGTGCCAGCAGCCAGACTAGCGGGAGGGGGGCGACGCAGTATTTT. The encoded protein is CASSQTSGRGATQYF.

The sample holds many counts of this clonotype. The chain carries TRBV5-1 and TRBJ2-1, with D perhaps matching TRBD2 (6 bases). The V gene's germline CDR1 is SGHRS and CDR2 YFSETQ. CDR3 length equals 18 residues. V lost 0 bases and J lost 4, with 20 bases in between. The CDR3 spells CASSLVAGSGLSYNEQFF. CDR3 DNA: TGCGCCAGCAGCTTGGTGGCTGGGTCGGGACTCTCTTACAATGAGCAGTTCTTC. Combining the CDR3 with reference TRBV5-1 and TRBJ2-1 gives the whole variable domain KAGVTQTPRYLIKTRGQQVTLSCSPISGHRSVSWYQQTPGQGLQFLFEYFSETQRNKGNFPGRFSGRQFSNSRSEMNVSTLELGDSALYLCASSLVAGSGLSYNEQFFGPGTRLTVL.

The chain combines TRBV7-9 with TRBJ1-1; perhaps TRBD1 as D (5 bases). The CDR3 sequence is 13 residues long. Germline V gives CDR1 SEHNR, CDR2 FQNEAQ (reference sequence). Trimming left V 5 bases short and J 3 bases short, with 10 bases between. The CDR3 here is CASSRGGHTEAFF. CDR3 nucleotides: TGTGCCAGCAGCCGTGGGGGTCACACTGAAGCTTTCTTT.

This clonotype was seen more than once but under ten times. At one end the junction does not follow the germline gene, possibly because of a read error. The chain joins TRBV7-7 to TRBJ2-7; TRBD2 is a possible D gene (5 bases). The CDR3 spans 18 residues. Germline V gene lookup returns CDR1 SSHAT and CDR2 FNYEAQ (reference sequence). The chain's CDR3 is CASSPRVSPGGPNGEQYF. The CDR3, as DNA: TGTGCTAGCAGCCCCCGGGTCTCCCCCGGAGGCCCGAACGGGGAGCAGTACTTC.

This clonotype occurred many times. CDR3 in amino acids: CASSLDSGSSYEQYF. For the CDR3, the DNA is TGTGCCAGCAGCTTAGATAGCGGGAGTTCCTACGAGCAGTACTTC. This chain joins TRBV7-9 and TRBJ2-7; 9 bases align to TRBD2. In germline, CDR1 is SEHNR, CDR2 FQNEAQ (reference sequence). V lost 1 base and J lost 1; bases outside the gene matches: 2. There are 15 residues in the CDR3.

This clonotype showed up just a few times. The chain has TRBV29-1 and TRBJ1-2, with a tentative D call TRBD1 (6 bases). Trimming removed 5 bases at V and 2 bases at J, with 9 bases between. This CDR3 is 12 amino acids long. Per the germline V gene, CDR1 is SQVTM and CDR2 is ANQGSEA. The CDR3 here is CSVLGQNYGYTF. For the CDR3, the DNA is TGCAGCGTTTTAGGACAGAACTATGGCTACACCTTC.

This clonotype appeared a few times. The chain employs TRBV7-8 and TRBJ1-1; perhaps TRBD1 as D (6 bases). This CDR3 region has 15 residues. With 5 bases removed from V and 5 bases from J, the gap between germline ends came to 18 bases. Germline V gene sequence: CDR1 SGHVS, CDR2 FQNEAQ. This chain's CDR3 is CASSPLGGGPTEAFF. The CDR3 DNA reads TGTGCCAGCAGCCCCTTAGGAGGGGGGCCGACTGAAGCTTTCTTT.